This record covers a single TCR beta chain. Per the germline V gene, CDR1 is DFQATT and CDR2 is SNEGSKA (reference sequence). The ends were cut back, 5 bases at V and 8 bases at J, with 9 bases in the middle. The length of the CDR3 is 10 residues. In the authors' workflow: Amplifying reference gene primers gave estimates of nucleated cell counts. TCRdb's table, derived via immunoSEQ multiplex PCR, lists solely in-frame clones and lacks some. That table gives V, J and clone size, and the DNA gave D and trimming. The sample includes roughly 300,000 clones, approximately 87% seen only once; the top ten take over 9.5%. This sample is drawn from a study of blood T cell repertoires in COVID-19. Whole-study context: Samples representing acute and convalescent COVID-19 were sourced from the United States, Italy and Spain. In each case, the material was cDNA or gDNA derived from T cells, B-cell-depleted T cells, or PBMCs.

The sequenced sample consisted of peripheral blood. The J gene is TRBJ1-1, the V gene TRBV20-1; D might be TRBD1 (6 bases). The receptor was derived from a woman under 40 with COVID-19, enrolled during active disease. The CDR3 sequence is CSAPGQEAFF. Written as DNA, the CDR3 is TGCAGTGCTCCCGGACAGGAAGCTTTCTTT.